This T cell receptor (beta chain) was sequenced for a study of molecular identifiers for immune sequencing clone quantification. General study results and limits: Clones that had above 20 RNA copies took up over 98% of effector molecules but under 1% in naive cells.

The germline CDR1 and CDR2 sequences are LGHNA and YSLEER. With 0 bases clipped from V and 0 bases from J, the junction kept 4 bases outside the gene matches. This CDR3 has 16 amino acids. TCRdb used MiXCR to reprocess the PCR reads, holding one entry per CDR3 protein. The repertoire holds some 680,000 distinct CDR3 sequences, with less than 30% as singletons. As regards this clonotype: What it binds is not known.

The sequence derives from a human donor in good health. Some libraries in this study had Jurkat cell RNA spiked in. Material for sequencing was naive CD8+ T cells from blood, with Jurkat cell RNA spiked in. The subset is: FACS-sorted CD8+CD4-CCR7+CD45RA+ naive T cells. J is TRBJ2-7 and V is TRBV4-3, with 8 positions matching TRBD1. CDR3: CASSQEHRGNSYEQYF. CDR3 sequence (DNA): TGCGCCAGCAGCCAAGAGCACAGGGGGAACTCCTACGAGCAGTACTTC.